The T cell receptor beta chain described here comes from a study of CD8 T cells in Susac syndrome. Study conclusions and caveats: As the study acknowledged, the number of individuals who were part of its TCR sequencing and HLA analysis was relatively small.

In regard to this clonotype: Its cognate antigen is unknown.

Sequencing targeted TCR beta in blood CD8+ and CD4+ T cells. Stable or active relapsing-remitting multiple sclerosis, untreated and meeting revised McDonald criteria, defined the controls. The authors reverse transcribed roughly 0.5 to 1 ug RNA with random hexamers. Across 54 Vbeta and 13 Jbeta, TCR beta CDR3 was amplified with immunoSEQ multiplex PCR. TCRdb re-called the immunoSEQ multiplex PCR reads with MiXCR, one entry per CDR3 protein. The sample gives under 200,000 distinct CDR3 sequences, around 96% of which show up once; about 0.15% is in the top ten. Losses at the gene ends were 5 bases for V and 2 bases for J; bases not matched to a gene: 6. Germline values: CDR1 GTSNPN, CDR2 SVGIG (reference sequence). This CDR3 has 14 residues.

The receptor's source is a human donor with multiple sclerosis. V usage is TRBV30 and J usage is TRBJ2-7; TRBD1 aligns across 10 bases. The sample comprised CD8+ T cells from PBMCs. As DNA, the CDR3 is TGTGCCTGGGGGGCCGGACAGGGGGCCTACGAGCAGTACTTC. Protein product: CAWGAGQGAYEQYF.